Presented here are 9 T cell receptor beta chains from one specimen sequenced in a study of CD8 T cells in ankylosing spondylitis. Using its own MiXCR run on the 5' RACE reads, TCRdb lists one record per CDR3 protein. In the table there are 100,000 to 150,000 distinct CDR3 sequences, roughly an eighth of which are singletons. Sequencing was done on a sample of blood, either unsorted or a sorted T cell fraction (not recorded which). These receptors were collected from a female donor with ankylosing spondylitis or in good health (not recorded which).

This clonotype has just a few counts. The rearrangement links TRBV7-9 to TRBJ1-4; D may be TRBD1 (5 bases). Deletions cut 5 bases from V and 5 bases from J, with 18 bases between. Germline CDR1 is SEHNR and CDR2 is FQNEAQ (reference sequence). The CDR3 loop spans 16 amino acids. The CDR3 reads CASSPRSGGVNEKLFF. CDR3 DNA sequence: TGTGCCAGCAGCCCAAGGTCGGGGGGAGTAAATGAAAAACTGTTTTTT. Using reference TRBV7-9 and TRBJ1-4 for the parts outside the CDR3, the full variable domain is DTGVSQNPRHKITKRGQNVTFRCDPISEHNRLYWYRQTLGQGPEFLTYFQNEAQLEKSRLLSDRFSAERPKGSFSTLEIQRTEQGDSAMYLCASSPRSGGVNEKLFFGSGTQLSVL.

This clonotype was seen only a few times. V is TRBV12-3 or TRBV12-4 and J is TRBJ2-7; D remains unclear. The germline V and J ends were trimmed by 3 bases and 6 bases, with 12 bases remaining between them. The CDR3 covers 13 residues. The CDR3 is CASSFPNEVEQYF. The CDR3 DNA follows: TGTGCCAGCAGTTTCCCTAACGAAGTCGAGCAGTACTTC.

The V and J genes are TRBV20-1 and TRBJ1-4; D remains unclear. Germline V gene lookup returns CDR1 DFQATT and CDR2 SNEGSKA (reference sequence). The CDR3 contains 14 residues. Trimming cost V 6 bases and J 1 base, with 12 bases left between them. The DNA for the CDR3 is TGCAGTGCAGAAGGGTCGGTAACTAATGAAAAACTGTTTTTT. This gives the protein CSAEGSVTNEKLFF.

This clonotype was seen many times. J is TRBJ2-1 and V is TRBV7-9; TRBD2 aligns across 10 bases. J gave up 9 bases and V 1 base, and 6 bases lay outside the gene matches. The CDR3 covers 15 residues. Germline V lookup: CDR1 SEHNR, CDR2 FQNEAQ (reference sequence). The CDR3 is CASSLVLAGVVEQFF. For the CDR3, the DNA is TGTGCCAGCAGCTTAGTTCTAGCGGGAGTGGTTGAGCAGTTCTTC.

The rearrangement joins TRBV4-1 to TRBJ2-5; TRBD2 might be the D (5 bases). This CDR3 spans 13 amino acids. V was cut by 0 bases and J by 7 bases, with 9 bases left in between. The germline V gene encodes CDR1 MGHRA and CDR2 YSYEKL. The CDR3 spells CASSQDEEATQYF. The DNA of the CDR3 is TGCGCCAGCAGCCAAGACGAGGAGGCGACCCAGTACTTC.

This clonotype has only a few counts. The J gene is TRBJ2-2, the V gene TRBV6-5, with D perhaps matching TRBD1 (5 bases). V shed 0 bases and J shed 5 bases, with 19 bases lying between them. Germline loops: CDR1 MNHEY, CDR2 SVGAGI. There are 18 residues in the CDR3. Here the CDR3 DNA reads TGTGCCAGCAGTTACTCGATTCTGGACATAGCAAGGACCGGGGAGCTGTTTTTT. Its translation: CASSYSILDIARTGELFF.

This clonotype was seen a handful of times. The gene calls are TRBV12-3 or TRBV12-4 and TRBJ1-4, with D unresolved. The V and J ends lost 7 bases and 0 bases respectively, with 9 bases between them. The CDR3 totals 14 residues. The CDR3 sequence is CASNRHPTNEKLFF. The CDR3 bases are TGTGCCAGCAACCGACACCCAACTAATGAAAAACTGTTTTTT.

Regarding this clonotype: One base away lies a much larger clone, so this may be a sequencing read error. This chain joins TRBV29-1 and TRBJ2-1; D might be TRBD2 (5 bases). The CDR3 has 14 residues. Germline CDR1 reads SQVTM; CDR2 reads ANQGSEA. The CDR3 reads CSVRVLLVYNDQFF. The CDR3 bases are TGCAGCGTCCGAGTGCTACTAGTTTACAATGACCAGTTCTTC.

The chain recombines TRBV19 with TRBJ2-3, with 14 bases aligning to TRBD2. Germline V gene data show CDR1 as LNHDA and CDR2 as SQIVND (reference sequence). The V segment lost 10 bases and the J segment 3 bases; nucleotides outside the gene matches: 18. The CDR3 length is 19 residues. The CDR3 sequence: CATGLTSGRAVVSTDTQYF. The CDR3 bases are TGTGCCACGGGATTGACTAGCGGGAGGGCCGTTGTCTCGACAGATACGCAGTATTTT. Together with reference TRBV19 and TRBJ2-3, the CDR3 gives the full variable domain: DGGITQSPKYLFRKEGQNVTLSCEQNLNHDAMYWYRQDPGQGLRLIYYSQIVNDFQKGDIAEGYSVSREKKESFPLTVTSAQKNPTAFYLCATGLTSGRAVVSTDTQYFGPGTRLTVL.